This TCR beta chain was recovered during a study of shared clonotypes between healthy human individuals. The CDR3 totals 14 residues. V shed 0 bases and J shed 0 bases, with 4 bases lying between them. The germline V gene has CDR1 SGHRS and CDR2 YFSETQ. TCRdb keeps only in-frame clones here, not all; method: immunoSEQ multiplex PCR. In the table there are about 1 million clones, approximately 72% of which are singletons. Sample: memory CD4+ T cells sorted from blood. This sample's subset: CD45RA-negative fraction. The receptor was isolated from a man aged 18 to 30 in good health. The rearrangement uses TRBV5-1 and TRBJ1-5; no reliable D call. CDR3 in DNA: TGCGCCAGCAGCTTGGAGAGTAGCAATCAGCCCCAGCATTTT. This translates into CASSLESSNQPQHF.